Here is one T cell receptor beta chain with its context. Other nucleotide sequences from this sample produce the same CDR3. The data originate from a study of OX40 agonist ivuxolimab in advanced cancers. The method was immunoSEQ multiplex PCR; TCRdb's version includes in-frame clones alone and lacks a portion of them. This table holds about 120,000 clones, 80% to 90% found once. This CDR3 is 13 amino acids long. The V gene's germline CDR1 is MDHEN and CDR2 SYDVKM. V was pared by 4 bases and J by 5 bases, with 1 base of the junction left unmatched. The receptor's source is an adult with an advanced solid tumor such as melanoma, head and neck, liver or kidney cancer. Specimen: CD4+ or CD8+ T cells sorted from blood, collected in a trial of the OX40 agonist ivuxolimab. The V gene is TRBV28, the J gene TRBJ1-2; 10 bases align to TRBD1. As DNA, the CDR3 is TGTGCCAGCAGTTCGGGACAGGGGTATGGCTACACCTTC. As protein: CASSSGQGYGYTF.